This TCR beta chain was observed in a study of tumor-infiltrating lymphocytes in oesophageal squamous cell carcinoma (dated by TCRdb to 2016 to 2017). The library was made by PCR. These reads were obtained on an Illumina HiSeq 2000. The public reads were reprocessed in TCRdb via fastp at Q25 and MiXCR, keeping in-frame beta chains. A single entry per CDR3 protein holds the most common genes and DNA from its merged rows. Here the sample has some 18,000 distinct CDR3 sequences; 42% occur a single time. Around 19% of the sample is held by the ten biggest clonotypes. This clonotype was seen ten or more times. Its antigen remains unidentified. Per-base quality was not reported, and no clone a single base away is much larger than it. Counted from cysteine to phenylalanine, this CDR3 has 13 amino acids. Here the CDR3 DNA is all that survives: 39 bases in frame from base 1. The junction shows trimming of 6 bases on V and 11 bases on J, plus 19 bases between the germline ends. CDR1 is given as SNHLY and CDR2 as FYNNEI, both from the germline V gene.

The source of this sequence is a female donor with esophageal squamous cell carcinoma. The sequence is built from TRBV2 and TRBJ1-1, with TRBD1 tentatively as D gene (6 bases match). Sample: normal esophageal tissue next to the tumor. The base sequence is TGTGCCAGCAGCGAGGACAGCCTCCTCAGGGCTTTCTTT. This gives the protein CASSEDSLLRAFF.